This TCR beta chain derives from a study of T cell changes during pregnancy in multiple sclerosis (dated 2019 in TCRdb). Study-level background: In women with multiple sclerosis, the researchers looked at how the T cell repertoire shifted as pregnancy progressed.

Trimming removed 5 bases from V and 7 bases from J; the gene matches leave 13 bases unexplained. CDR1 and CDR2 (LNHDA, SQIVND) derive from the germline V gene (reference sequence). There are 15 amino acids in the CDR3, from cysteine to phenylalanine inclusive. The only DNA kept is the CDR3, 45 bases in frame from the first base. Regarding this clone: No antigen is known for it. No base-level quality is on record; no much larger clone is a single base apart.

The library was built by means of the immunoSEQ multiplex PCR assay. Imported from immuneACCESS, the table was reduced by TCRdb to in-frame sequences with V and J called. These copies leave out some clones; in studies compared against another copy, an unresolved V gene accounts for under half, and the cause of the remainder is not known. The sample records about 130,000 clones, approximately 96% of which are singletons. 0.44% of the sample rests with the top ten. This receptor was identified in a female donor with multiple sclerosis, enrolled in a pregnancy study. The input for sequencing was peripheral blood, taken after pregnancy. The receptor chain draws on TRBV19 and TRBJ1-2, with 7 bases in between that match TRBD1. CDR3 reads: CASSPQTGTLSGYTF. In nucleotides, the sequence is TGTGCCAGTAGTCCCCAGACAGGGACTTTGAGTGGCTACACCTTC. Here the CDR3 is joined to the reference TRBV19 and TRBJ1-2 genes, and the full variable domain is: DGGITQSPKYLFRKEGQNVTLSCEQNLNHDAMYWYRQDPGQGLRLIYYSQIVNDFQKGDIAEGYSVSREKKESFPLTVTSAQKNPTAFYLCASSPQTGTLSGYTFGSGTRLTVV.